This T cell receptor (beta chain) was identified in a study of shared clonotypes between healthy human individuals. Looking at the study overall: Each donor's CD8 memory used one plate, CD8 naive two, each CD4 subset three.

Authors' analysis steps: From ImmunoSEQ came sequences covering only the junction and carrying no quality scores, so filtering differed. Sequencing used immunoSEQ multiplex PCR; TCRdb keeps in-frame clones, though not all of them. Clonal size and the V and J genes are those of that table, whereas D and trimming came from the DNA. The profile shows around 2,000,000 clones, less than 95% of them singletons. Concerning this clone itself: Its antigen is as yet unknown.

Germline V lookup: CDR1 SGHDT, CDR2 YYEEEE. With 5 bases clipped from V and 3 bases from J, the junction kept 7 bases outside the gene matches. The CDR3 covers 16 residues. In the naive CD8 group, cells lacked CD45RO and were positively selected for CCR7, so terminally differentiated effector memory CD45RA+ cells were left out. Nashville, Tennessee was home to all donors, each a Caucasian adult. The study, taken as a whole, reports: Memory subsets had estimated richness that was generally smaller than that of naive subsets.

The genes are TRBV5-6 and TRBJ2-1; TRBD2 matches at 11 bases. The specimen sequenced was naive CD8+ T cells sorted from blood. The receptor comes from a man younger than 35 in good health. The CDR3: CASSYGTSGYYNEQFF. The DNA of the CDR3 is TGTGCCAGCAGTTACGGGACTAGCGGCTACTACAATGAGCAGTTCTTC.